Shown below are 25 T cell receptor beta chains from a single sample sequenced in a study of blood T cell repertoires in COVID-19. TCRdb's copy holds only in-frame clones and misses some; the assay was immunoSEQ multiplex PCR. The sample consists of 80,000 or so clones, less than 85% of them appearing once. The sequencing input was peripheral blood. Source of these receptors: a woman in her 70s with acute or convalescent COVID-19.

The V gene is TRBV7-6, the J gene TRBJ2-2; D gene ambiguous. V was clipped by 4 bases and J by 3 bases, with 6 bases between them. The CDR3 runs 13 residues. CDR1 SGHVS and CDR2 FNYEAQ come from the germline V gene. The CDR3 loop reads CASSWLDTGELFF. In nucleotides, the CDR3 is TGTGCCAGCAGCTGGCTCGACACCGGGGAGCTGTTTTTT.

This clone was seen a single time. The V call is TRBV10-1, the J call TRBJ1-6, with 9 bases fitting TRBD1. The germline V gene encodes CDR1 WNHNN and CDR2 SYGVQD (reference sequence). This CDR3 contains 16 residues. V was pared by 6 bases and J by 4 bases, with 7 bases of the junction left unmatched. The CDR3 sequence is CASRGPGTGYNSPLHF. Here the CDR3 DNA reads TGCGCCAGCAGGGGCCCCGGGACAGGGTATAATTCACCCCTCCACTTT.

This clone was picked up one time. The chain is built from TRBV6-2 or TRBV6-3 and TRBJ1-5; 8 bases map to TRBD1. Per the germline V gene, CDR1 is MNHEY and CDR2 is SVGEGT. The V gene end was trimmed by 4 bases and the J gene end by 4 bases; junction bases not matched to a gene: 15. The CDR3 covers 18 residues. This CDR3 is CASSFDRGLALRNQPQHF. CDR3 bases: TGTGCCAGCAGTTTTGACAGGGGATTAGCACTTAGGAATCAGCCCCAGCATTTT.

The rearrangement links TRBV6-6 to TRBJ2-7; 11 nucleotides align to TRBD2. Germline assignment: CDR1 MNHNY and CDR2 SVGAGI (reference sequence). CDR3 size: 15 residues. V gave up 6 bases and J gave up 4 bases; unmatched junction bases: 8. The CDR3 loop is CASSVTSGAYYEQYF. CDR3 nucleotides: TGTGCCAGCAGCGTGACTAGCGGGGCCTATTACGAGCAGTACTTC.

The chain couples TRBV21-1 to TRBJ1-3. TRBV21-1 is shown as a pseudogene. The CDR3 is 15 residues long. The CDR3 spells CASSKGRSFGNTIYF. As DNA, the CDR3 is TGTGCCAGCAGCAAAGGGAGGAGCTTCGGAAACACCATATATTTT.

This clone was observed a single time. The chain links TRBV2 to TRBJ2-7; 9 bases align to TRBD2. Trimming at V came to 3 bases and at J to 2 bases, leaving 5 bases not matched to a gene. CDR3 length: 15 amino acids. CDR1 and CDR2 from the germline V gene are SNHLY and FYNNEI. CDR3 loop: CASSDGAGGPYEQYF. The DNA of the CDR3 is TGTGCCAGCAGTGACGGGGCGGGGGGGCCCTACGAGCAGTACTTC.

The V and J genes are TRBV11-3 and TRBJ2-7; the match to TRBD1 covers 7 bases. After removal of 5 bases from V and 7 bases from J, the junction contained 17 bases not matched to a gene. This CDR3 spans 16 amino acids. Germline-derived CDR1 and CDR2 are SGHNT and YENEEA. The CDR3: CASSRGEATGIGEQYF. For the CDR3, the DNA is TGTGCCAGCAGCCGGGGCGAAGCGACAGGGATAGGGGAGCAGTACTTC.

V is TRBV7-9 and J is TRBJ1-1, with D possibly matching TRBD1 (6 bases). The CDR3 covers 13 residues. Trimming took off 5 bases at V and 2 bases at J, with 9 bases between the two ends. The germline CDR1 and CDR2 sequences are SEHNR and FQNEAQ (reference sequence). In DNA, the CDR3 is TGTGCCAGCAGCGAAGGGGGTAACACTGAAGCTTTCTTT. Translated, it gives CASSEGGNTEAFF.

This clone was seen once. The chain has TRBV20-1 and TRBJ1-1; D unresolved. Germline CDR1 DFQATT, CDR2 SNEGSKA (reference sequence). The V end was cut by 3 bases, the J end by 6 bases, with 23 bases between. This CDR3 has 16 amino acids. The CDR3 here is CSASSNPGIAGAEAFF. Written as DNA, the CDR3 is TGCAGTGCTAGTTCAAATCCCGGGATCGCTGGGGCTGAAGCTTTCTTT.

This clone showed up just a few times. CDR3 region: CASSHLWGQLDGYTF. The CDR3 DNA reads as TGCGCCAGCAGCCACCTATGGGGACAGCTTGATGGCTACACCTTC. The rearrangement joins TRBV4-3 to TRBJ1-2; 7 bases line up with TRBD1. Germline CDR1 and CDR2: LGHNA and YSLEER. J was trimmed by 6 bases and V by 3 bases; bases with no gene match: 10. The CDR3 length is 15 residues.

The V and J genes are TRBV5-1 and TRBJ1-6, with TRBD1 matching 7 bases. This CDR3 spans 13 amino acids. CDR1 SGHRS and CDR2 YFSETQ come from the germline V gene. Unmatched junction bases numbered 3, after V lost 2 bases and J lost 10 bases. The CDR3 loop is CASSLGQESPLHF. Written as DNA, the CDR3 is TGCGCCAGCAGCTTAGGACAGGAGTCACCCCTCCACTTT.

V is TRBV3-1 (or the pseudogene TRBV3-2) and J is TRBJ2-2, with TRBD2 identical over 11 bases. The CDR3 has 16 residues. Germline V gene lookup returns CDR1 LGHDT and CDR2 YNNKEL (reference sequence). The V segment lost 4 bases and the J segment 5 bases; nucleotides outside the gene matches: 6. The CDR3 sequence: CASSPSGTSGTGELFF. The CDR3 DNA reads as TGTGCCAGCAGCCCGTCCGGGACTAGCGGTACCGGGGAGCTGTTTTTT.

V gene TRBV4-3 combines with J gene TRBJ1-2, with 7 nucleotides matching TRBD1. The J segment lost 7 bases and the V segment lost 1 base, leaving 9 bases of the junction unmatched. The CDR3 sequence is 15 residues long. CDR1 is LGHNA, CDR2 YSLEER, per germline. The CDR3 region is CASSQVGTGDLGYTF. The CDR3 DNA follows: TGCGCCAGCAGCCAAGTGGGAACAGGGGATCTTGGCTACACCTTC.

In DNA form, the CDR3 reads TGTGCCAGCAGTCCGGCCGGGACAGCCAAAGAGACCCAGTACTTC. This sequence encodes CASSPAGTAKETQYF. The rearrangement joins TRBV6-6 to TRBJ2-5; 7 nucleotides line up with TRBD1. After removal of 5 bases from V and 3 bases from J, the junction contained 9 bases not matched to a gene. The germline V gene has CDR1 MNHNY and CDR2 SVGAGI (reference sequence). The CDR3 has 15 amino acids.

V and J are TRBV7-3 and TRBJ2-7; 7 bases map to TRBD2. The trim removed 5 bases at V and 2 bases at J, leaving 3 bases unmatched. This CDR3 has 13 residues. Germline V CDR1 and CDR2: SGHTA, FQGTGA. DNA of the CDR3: TGTGCCAGCAGCCTCCGGGAGGCCTACGAGCAGTACTTC. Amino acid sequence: CASSLREAYEQYF. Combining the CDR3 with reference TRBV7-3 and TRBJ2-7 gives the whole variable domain GAGVSQTPSNKVTEKGKYVELRCDPISGHTALYWYRQSLGQGPEFLIYFQGTGAADDSGLPNDRFFAVRPEGSVSTLKIQRTERGDSAVYLCASSLREAYEQYFGPGTRLTVT.

The CDR3 DNA reads TGTGCCAGTACCAAATTTCCAGGGGTCCAGCCTAACTATGGCTACACCTTC. It codes for CASTKFPGVQPNYGYTF. This rearrangement joins TRBV19 to TRBJ1-2; perhaps TRBD1 as D (6 bases). The ends were cut back, 7 bases at V and 0 bases at J, with 21 bases in the middle. This CDR3 is 17 amino acids long. From germline, CDR1 is LNHDA and CDR2 SQIVND (reference sequence).

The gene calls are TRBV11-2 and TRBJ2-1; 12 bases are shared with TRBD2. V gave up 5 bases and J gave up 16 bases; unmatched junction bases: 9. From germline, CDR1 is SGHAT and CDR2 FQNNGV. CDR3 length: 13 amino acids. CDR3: CASSPIRLAGAFF. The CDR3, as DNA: TGTGCCAGCAGCCCCATCCGACTAGCGGGGGCATTCTTC.

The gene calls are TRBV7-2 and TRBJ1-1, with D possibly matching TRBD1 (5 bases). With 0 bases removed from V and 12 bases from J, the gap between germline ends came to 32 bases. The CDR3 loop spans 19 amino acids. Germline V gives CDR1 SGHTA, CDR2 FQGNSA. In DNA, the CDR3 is TGTGCCAGCAGCTTAGCCCGCGCTCAGGGTTGGGCCGCCTCCGAAGCTCCTTTCTTT. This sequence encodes CASSLARAQGWAASEAPFF.

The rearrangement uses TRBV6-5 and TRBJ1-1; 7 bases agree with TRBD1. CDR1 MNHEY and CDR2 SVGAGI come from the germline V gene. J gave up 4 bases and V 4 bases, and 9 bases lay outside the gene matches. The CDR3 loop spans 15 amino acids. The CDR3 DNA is TGTGCCAGCAGTTCGACAGGGCCCGCGCTCACTGAAGCTTTCTTT. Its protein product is CASSSTGPALTEAFF.

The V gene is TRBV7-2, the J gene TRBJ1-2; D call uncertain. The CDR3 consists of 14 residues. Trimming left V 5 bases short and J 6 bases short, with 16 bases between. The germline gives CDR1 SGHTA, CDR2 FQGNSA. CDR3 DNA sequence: TGTGCCAGCAGCCCCCAGTACCGGGGTGATGGCTACACCTTC. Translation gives CASSPQYRGDGYTF.

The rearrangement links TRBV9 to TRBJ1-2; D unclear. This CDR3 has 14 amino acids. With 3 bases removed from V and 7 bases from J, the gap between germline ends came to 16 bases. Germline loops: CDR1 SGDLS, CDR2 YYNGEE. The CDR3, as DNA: TGTGCCAGCAGCGAAGGCGGGGTAAAGGGTGGCTACACCTTC. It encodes CASSEGGVKGGYTF.

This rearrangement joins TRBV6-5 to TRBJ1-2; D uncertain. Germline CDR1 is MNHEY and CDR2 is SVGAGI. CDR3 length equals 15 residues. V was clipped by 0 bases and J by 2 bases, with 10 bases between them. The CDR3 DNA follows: TGTGCCAGCAGTTACTCGGCAGGCCTGAACTATGGCTACACCTTC. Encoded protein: CASSYSAGLNYGYTF.

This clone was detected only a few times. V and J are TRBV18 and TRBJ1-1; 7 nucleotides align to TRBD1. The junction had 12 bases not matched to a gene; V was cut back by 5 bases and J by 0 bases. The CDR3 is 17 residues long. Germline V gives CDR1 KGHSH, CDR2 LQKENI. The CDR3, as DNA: TGTGCCAGCTCAGAAAGCCCACAGGGGCCTTTGAACACTGAAGCTTTCTTT. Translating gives CASSESPQGPLNTEAFF.

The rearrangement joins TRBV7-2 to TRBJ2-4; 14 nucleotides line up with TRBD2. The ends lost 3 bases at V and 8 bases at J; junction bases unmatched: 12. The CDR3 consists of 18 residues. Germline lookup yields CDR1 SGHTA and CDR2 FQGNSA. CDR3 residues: CASSFPGTSGGRLDIQYF. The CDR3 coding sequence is TGTGCCAGCAGCTTCCCCGGGACTAGCGGGGGTAGGTTGGACATTCAGTACTTC.

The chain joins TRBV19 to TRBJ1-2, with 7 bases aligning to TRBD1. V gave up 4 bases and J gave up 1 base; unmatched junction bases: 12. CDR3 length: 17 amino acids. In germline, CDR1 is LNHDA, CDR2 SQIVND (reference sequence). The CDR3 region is CASSTRRQGPRNYGYTF. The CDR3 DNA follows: TGTGCCAGTAGTACTCGAAGACAGGGTCCCCGTAACTATGGCTACACCTTC.